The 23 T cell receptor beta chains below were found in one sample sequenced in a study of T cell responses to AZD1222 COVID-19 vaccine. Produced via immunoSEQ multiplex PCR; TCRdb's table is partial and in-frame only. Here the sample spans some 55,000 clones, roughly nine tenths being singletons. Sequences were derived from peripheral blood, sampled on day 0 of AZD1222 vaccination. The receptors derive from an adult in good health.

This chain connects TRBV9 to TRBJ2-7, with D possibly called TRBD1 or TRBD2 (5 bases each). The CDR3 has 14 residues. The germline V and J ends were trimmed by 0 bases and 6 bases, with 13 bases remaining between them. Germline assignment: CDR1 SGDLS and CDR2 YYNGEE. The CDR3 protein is CASSVGGEVPEQYF. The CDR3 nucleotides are TGTGCCAGCAGCGTAGGAGGGGAAGTCCCCGAGCAGTACTTC.

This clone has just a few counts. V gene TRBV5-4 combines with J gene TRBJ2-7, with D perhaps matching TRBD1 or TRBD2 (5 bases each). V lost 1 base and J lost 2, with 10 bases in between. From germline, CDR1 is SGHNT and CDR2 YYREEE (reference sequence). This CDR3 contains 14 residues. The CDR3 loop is CASSLRDEAYEQYF. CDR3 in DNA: TGTGCCAGCAGCTTGCGGGACGAAGCCTACGAGCAGTACTTC.

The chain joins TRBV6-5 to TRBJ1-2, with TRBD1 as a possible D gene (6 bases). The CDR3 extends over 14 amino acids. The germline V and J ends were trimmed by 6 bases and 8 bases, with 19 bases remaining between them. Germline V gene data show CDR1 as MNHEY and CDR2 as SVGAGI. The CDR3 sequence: CASRPGQKVFGYTF. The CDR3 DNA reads TGTGCCAGCAGACCCGGACAGAAGGTGTTCGGCTACACCTTC.

In DNA form, the CDR3 reads TGTGCCAGCAGTGGGGGACTAGCGGGGCCCACAGATACGCAGTATTTT. Translating gives CASSGGLAGPTDTQYF. The chain carries TRBV6-1 and TRBJ2-3; 13 positions match TRBD2. This CDR3 is built from 16 residues. Germline CDR1 MNHNS, CDR2 SASEGT. Trimming cost V 4 bases and J 2 bases; bases outside gene matches: 3.

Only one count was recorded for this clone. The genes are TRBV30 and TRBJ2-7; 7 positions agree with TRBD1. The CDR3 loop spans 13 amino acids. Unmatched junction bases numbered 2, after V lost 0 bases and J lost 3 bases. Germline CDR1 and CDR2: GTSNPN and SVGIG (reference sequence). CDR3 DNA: TGTGCCTGGAGTGTATACAGGGGCTACGAGCAGTACTTC. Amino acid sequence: CAWSVYRGYEQYF.

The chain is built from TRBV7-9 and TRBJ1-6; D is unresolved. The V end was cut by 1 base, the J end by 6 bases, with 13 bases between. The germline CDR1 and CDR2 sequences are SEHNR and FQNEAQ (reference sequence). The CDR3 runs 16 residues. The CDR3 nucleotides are TGTGCCAGCAGCTTAGATTGGGGTTCCCTTAATTCACCCCTCCACTTT. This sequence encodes CASSLDWGSLNSPLHF.

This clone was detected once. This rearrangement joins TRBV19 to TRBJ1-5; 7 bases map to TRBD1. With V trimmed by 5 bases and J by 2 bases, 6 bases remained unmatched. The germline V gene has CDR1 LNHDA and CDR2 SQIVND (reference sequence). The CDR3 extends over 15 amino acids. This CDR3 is CASSATGEGNQPQHF. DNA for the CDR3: TGTGCCAGTAGTGCCACAGGGGAGGGCAATCAGCCCCAGCATTTT.

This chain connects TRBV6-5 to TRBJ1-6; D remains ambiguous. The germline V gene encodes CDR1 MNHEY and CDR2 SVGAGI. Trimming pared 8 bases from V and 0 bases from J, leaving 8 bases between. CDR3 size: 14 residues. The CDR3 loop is CASASSSYNSPLHF. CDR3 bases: TGTGCCAGCGCTAGTAGCTCCTATAATTCACCCCTCCACTTT.

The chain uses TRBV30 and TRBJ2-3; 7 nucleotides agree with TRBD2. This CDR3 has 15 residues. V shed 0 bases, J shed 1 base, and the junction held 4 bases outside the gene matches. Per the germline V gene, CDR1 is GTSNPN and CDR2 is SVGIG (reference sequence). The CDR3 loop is CAWSVTGGGTDTQYF. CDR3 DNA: TGTGCCTGGAGTGTAACGGGGGGAGGCACAGATACGCAGTATTTT.

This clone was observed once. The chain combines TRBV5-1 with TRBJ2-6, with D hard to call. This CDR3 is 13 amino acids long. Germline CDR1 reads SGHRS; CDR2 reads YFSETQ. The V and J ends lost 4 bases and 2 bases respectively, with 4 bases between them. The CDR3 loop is CASSGAGANVLTF. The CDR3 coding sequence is TGCGCCAGCAGCGGAGCTGGGGCCAACGTCCTGACTTTC.

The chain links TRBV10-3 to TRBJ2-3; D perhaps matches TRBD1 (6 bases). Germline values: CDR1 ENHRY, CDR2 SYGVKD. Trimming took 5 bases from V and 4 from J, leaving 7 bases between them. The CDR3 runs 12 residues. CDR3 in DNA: TGTGCCATCAGTACAGGGTCAGATACGCAGTATTTT. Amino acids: CAISTGSDTQYF.

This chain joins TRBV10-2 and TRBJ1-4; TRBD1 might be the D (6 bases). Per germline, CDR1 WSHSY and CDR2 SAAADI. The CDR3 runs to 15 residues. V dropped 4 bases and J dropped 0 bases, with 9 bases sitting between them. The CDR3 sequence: CASSGHRATNEKLFF. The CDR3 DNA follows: TGCGCCAGCAGTGGCCACAGGGCAACTAATGAAAAACTGTTTTTT.

The CDR3 DNA is TGCAGCGTTGAAGATATACAGGGTCACTATGGCTACACCTTC. Translating it yields CSVEDIQGHYGYTF. The chain uses TRBV29-1 and TRBJ1-2; TRBD1 might be the D (6 bases). The CDR3 has 14 amino acids. The germline V gene encodes CDR1 SQVTM and CDR2 ANQGSEA. The V gene lost 0 bases and the J gene lost 3 bases, with 11 bases spanning the gap.

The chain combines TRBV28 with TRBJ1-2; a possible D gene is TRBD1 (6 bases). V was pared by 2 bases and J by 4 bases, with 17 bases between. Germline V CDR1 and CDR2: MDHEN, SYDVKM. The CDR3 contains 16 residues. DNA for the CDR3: TGTGCCAGCAGTTTACCAGCAGGGGCTGTCGGCTATGGCTACACCTTC. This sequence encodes CASSLPAGAVGYGYTF.

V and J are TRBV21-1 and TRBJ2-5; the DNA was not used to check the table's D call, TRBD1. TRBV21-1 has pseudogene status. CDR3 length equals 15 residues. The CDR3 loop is CASSKDKVPQETQYF. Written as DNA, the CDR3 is TGTGCCAGCAGCAAGGACAAAGTGCCCCAAGAGACCCAGTACTTC.

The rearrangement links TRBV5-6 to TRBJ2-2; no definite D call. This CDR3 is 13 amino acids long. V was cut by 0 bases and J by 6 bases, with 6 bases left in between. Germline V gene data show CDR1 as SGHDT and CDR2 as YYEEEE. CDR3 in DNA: TGTGCCAGCAGCTTGGCTAGTCCCGGGGAGCTGTTTTTT. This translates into CASSLASPGELFF.

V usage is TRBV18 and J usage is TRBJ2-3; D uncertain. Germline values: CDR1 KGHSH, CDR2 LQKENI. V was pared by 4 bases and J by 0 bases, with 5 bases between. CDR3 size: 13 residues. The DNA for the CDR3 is TGTGCCAGCTCACTAGACAGCACAGATACGCAGTATTTT. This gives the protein CASSLDSTDTQYF.

The CDR3 region has the DNA TGCGCCAGCAGATCTAGCGGGGGTCGCTCCTACAATGAGCAGTTCTTC. Translation gives CASRSSGGRSYNEQFF. V usage is TRBV5-1 and J usage is TRBJ2-1; the match to TRBD2 covers 10 bases. CDR3 size: 16 residues. V trimming: 5 bases; J trimming: 0 bases; junction bases outside the gene matches: 5. Germline loops: CDR1 SGHRS, CDR2 YFSETQ.

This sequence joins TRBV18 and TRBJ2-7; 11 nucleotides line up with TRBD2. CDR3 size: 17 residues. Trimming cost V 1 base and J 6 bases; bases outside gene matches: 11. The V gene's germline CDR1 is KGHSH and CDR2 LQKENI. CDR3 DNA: TGTGCCAGCTCACCACGGGCCGGGACTAGCGGAACAGGCGAGCAGTACTTC. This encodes CASSPRAGTSGTGEQYF.

CDR3 in amino acids: CASQTGEGYEQYF. In nucleotides, the CDR3 is TGTGCCAGCCAGACAGGGGAGGGCTACGAGCAGTACTTC. The chain links TRBV6-5 to TRBJ2-7, with a tentative D call TRBD1 (8 bases). Trimming cost V 8 bases and J 3 bases, with 14 bases left between them. Germline CDR1 is MNHEY and CDR2 is SVGAGI. The CDR3 runs to 13 residues.

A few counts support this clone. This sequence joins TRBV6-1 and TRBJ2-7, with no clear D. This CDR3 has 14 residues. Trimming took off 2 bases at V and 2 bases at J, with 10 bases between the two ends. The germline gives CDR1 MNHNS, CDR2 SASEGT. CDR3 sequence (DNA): TGTGCCAGCAGTGAAAGCAGACGCCCCTACGAGCAGTACTTC. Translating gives CASSESRRPYEQYF.

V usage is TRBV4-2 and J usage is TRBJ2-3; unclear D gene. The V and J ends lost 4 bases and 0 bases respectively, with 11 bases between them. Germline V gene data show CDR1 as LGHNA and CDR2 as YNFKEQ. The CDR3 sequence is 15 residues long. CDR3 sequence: CASSPLVWSTDTQYF. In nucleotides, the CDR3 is TGTGCCAGCAGCCCCCTAGTTTGGAGCACAGATACGCAGTATTTT.

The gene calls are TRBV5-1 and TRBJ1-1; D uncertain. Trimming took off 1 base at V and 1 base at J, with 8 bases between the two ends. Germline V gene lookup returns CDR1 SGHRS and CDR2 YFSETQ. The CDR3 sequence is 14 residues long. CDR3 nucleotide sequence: TGCGCCAGCAGCTTGACCCCCGGGAACACTGAAGCTTTCTTT. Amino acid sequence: CASSLTPGNTEAFF.